The T cell receptor (beta chain) described here comes from a study of blood T cell repertoires in COVID-19. The CDR3 loop spans 15 amino acids. The germline CDR1 and CDR2 sequences are MNHNS and SASEGT. Deletions cut 5 bases from V and 2 bases from J, with 13 bases between. Sequencing was performed with immunoSEQ multiplex PCR; in TCRdb, only in-frame clones are kept and a portion is missing. The data show about 320,000 clones, with roughly 85% seen just once and 1.9% held by the top ten. This clonotype was obtained from a woman younger than 45 who had been exposed to COVID-19. The rearrangement joins TRBV6-1 to TRBJ1-3, with TRBD1 as a possible D gene (5 bases). The sequenced sample was PBMCs or T cells enriched from blood (not recorded which). The CDR3 here is CASSSPRGTGNTIYF. CDR3 nucleotide sequence: TGTGCCAGCAGTTCCCCACGGGGGACTGGAAACACCATATATTTT.